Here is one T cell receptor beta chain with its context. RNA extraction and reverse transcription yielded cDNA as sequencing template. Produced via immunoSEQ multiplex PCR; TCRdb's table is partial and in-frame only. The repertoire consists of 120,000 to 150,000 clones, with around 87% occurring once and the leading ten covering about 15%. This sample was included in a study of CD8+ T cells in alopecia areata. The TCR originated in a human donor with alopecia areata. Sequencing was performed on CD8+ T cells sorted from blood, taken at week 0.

The CDR3 nucleotides are TGCGCCAGCAGCTTGAGGTTGAACACTGAAGCTTTCTTT. Amino acid sequence: CASSLRLNTEAFF. V usage is TRBV5-1 and J usage is TRBJ1-1; D remains unclear. CDR1 SGHRS and CDR2 YFSETQ come from the germline V gene. The germline V and J ends were trimmed by 1 base and 0 bases, with 4 bases remaining between them. This CDR3 has 13 amino acids.